The T cell receptor beta chain described here comes from a study of brain T cells in children with intractable seizures. Findings and caveats of the study: Clones missing pre-surgery may reflect undersampling of that blood sample.

As regards this clone: Its antigen is as yet unknown.

TCRdb's copy holds only in-frame clones and misses some; the assay was immunoSEQ multiplex PCR. Among some 80,000 clones, around 91% were seen once, and the ten largest hold 24%. This TCR derives from a girl aged 2 to 10 with Rasmussen encephalitis and intractable seizures. The specimen was peripheral blood, collected at surgery.

The CDR3 DNA follows: TGTGCCAGTAGTATCGGGTGGCCCTACGAGCAGTACTTC. Its protein product is CASSIGWPYEQYF. The chain links TRBV19 to TRBJ2-7; D gene ambiguous. In germline, CDR1 is LNHDA, CDR2 SQIVND (reference sequence). Deletions cut 3 bases from V and 2 bases from J, with 8 bases between. The CDR3 is 13 residues long. The full variable domain, its missing parts supplied by reference TRBV19 and TRBJ2-7, is DGGITQSPKYLFRKEGQNVTLSCEQNLNHDAMYWYRQDPGQGLRLIYYSQIVNDFQKGDIAEGYSVSREKKESFPLTVTSAQKNPTAFYLCASSIGWPYEQYFGPGTRLTVT.